The rows below give T cell receptor beta chains drawn from one sample of a study of blood T cell repertoires in COVID-19. Clones were read by immunoSEQ multiplex PCR, and TCRdb kept only the in-frame ones, dropping some. Here the sample spans tens of thousands of clones, about nine tenths being singletons. The sample taken for sequencing was peripheral blood. The source is a man in his forties or fifties with active COVID-19. CDR3s include the opening cysteine and the closing phenylalanine or tryptophan. A D gene is named only where the DNA matches it firmly. Size tells how often a clone was seen (once, few, many) or the class of an expanded clone, and some rows leave it out.

TRBV18	TRBJ2-1	TRBD2	-	CASSPESGASGTYNEQFF	TGTGCCAGCTCACCGGAGAGCGGCGCTAGCGGGACATACAATGAGCAGTTCTTC
TRBV27	TRBJ1-6	-	-	CASSLQANSPLHF	TGTGCCAGCAGTTTGCAGGCCAATTCACCCCTCCACTTT
TRBV9	TRBJ2-5	TRBD2	-	CASTTAMGGPTETQYF	TGTGCCAGCACCACCGCGATGGGAGGGCCGACAGAGACCCAGTACTTC
TRBV5-1	TRBJ1-5	TRBD1	-	CASSWGTGSGNQPQHF	TGCGCCAGCAGCTGGGGGACAGGGAGCGGCAATCAGCCCCAGCATTTT
TRBV13	TRBJ2-5	TRBD2	once	CASSVTSRTSGPQPAGSQYF	TGTGCCAGCAGCGTAACCTCCCGGACTAGCGGTCCTCAACCCGCCGGGAGCCAGTACTTC
TRBV19	TRBJ1-6	TRBD1	-	CASSMWRQGHSPLHF	TGTGCCAGTAGTATGTGGAGACAGGGTCATTCACCCCTCCACTTT
TRBV19	TRBJ1-2	-	-	CASSLYPGTPPGYTF	TGTGCCAGTAGCCTATACCCGGGAACCCCGCCAGGCTACACCTTC
TRBV3-1/TRBV3-2	TRBJ1-2	-	-	CASSQAVVRGNGYTF	TGTGCCAGCAGCCAAGCGGTGGTCCGAGGGAATGGCTACACCTTC
TRBV27	TRBJ1-5	TRBD1	few	CASSPQTGFRNQPQHF	TGTGCCAGCAGTCCGCAGACAGGGTTCCGCAATCAGCCCCAGCATTTT
TRBV19	TRBJ2-2	-	-	CASSIVFSTGELFF	TGTGCCAGTAGTATAGTCTTTTCTACCGGGGAGCTGTTTTTT
TRBV5-1	TRBJ1-1	TRBD1	-	CASIGQGAEAFF	TGCGCCAGCATCGGACAGGGCGCTGAAGCTTTCTTT
TRBV18	TRBJ2-7	TRBD1	-	CASSPGQGAYEQYF	TGTGCCAGCTCGCCGGGACAGGGGGCCTACGAGCAGTACTTC
TRBV6-1	TRBJ2-2	TRBD2	-	CASSGTSGSNTGELFF	TGTGCCAGCAGTGGGACTAGCGGTTCGAACACCGGGGAGCTGTTTTTT
TRBV30	TRBJ1-2	-	-	CAWSVPPNGYTF	TGTGCCTGGAGTGTACCTCCTAACGGCTACACCTTC
TRBV5-1	TRBJ2-3	TRBD2	-	CASSSGTSGGTDTQYF	TGCGCCAGCAGTTCCGGGACTAGCGGGGGCACAGATACGCAGTATTTT
TRBV29-1	TRBJ2-7	TRBD1	-	CSVATGGYEQYF	TGCAGCGTCGCGACAGGGGGCTACGAGCAGTACTTC
TRBV4-1	TRBJ1-1	TRBD1	-	CASSQDSTTGMNTEAFF	TGCGCCAGCAGCCAAGATAGCACGACAGGGATGAACACTGAAGCTTTCTTT
TRBV5-1	TRBJ1-1	-	-	CASRVSGGAGTEAFF	TGCGCCAGCAGGGTATCGGGGGGCGCGGGAACTGAAGCTTTCTTT
TRBV18	TRBJ1-1	TRBD1	few	CASSLTGTGNTEAFF	TGTGCCAGCTCACTAACCGGGACAGGGAACACTGAAGCTTTCTTT
TRBV4-1	TRBJ2-5	TRBD1	once	CASSQDRDRVGGTQYF	TGCGCCAGCAGCCAAGATCGGGACAGGGTGGGAGGGACCCAGTACTTC
TRBV10-3	TRBJ2-7	TRBD2	-	CAINKAGGRNEQYF	TGTGCCATCAACAAAGCGGGGGGAAGAAACGAGCAGTACTTC
TRBV4-2	TRBJ2-5	-	-	CASSQFDQEKETQYF	TGTGCCAGCAGCCAATTTGACCAGGAAAAAGAGACCCAGTACTTC
TRBV27	TRBJ2-7	-	-	CASSLIPKNYEQYF	TGTGCCAGCAGTTTAATCCCAAAAAACTACGAGCAGTACTTC
TRBV12-5	TRBJ1-4	-	-	CASGLVGVRDEKLFF	TGTGCTAGTGGTTTGGTAGGGGTTAGGGATGAAAAACTGTTTTTT
TRBV2	TRBJ1-6	-	-	CASSVTTTYNSPLHF	TGTGCCAGCAGTGTAACAACGACCTATAATTCACCCCTCCACTTT
TRBV3-1/TRBV3-2	TRBJ1-1	-	-	CASSQTAGSNTEAFF	TGTGCCAGCAGCCAAACCGCCGGGTCGAACACTGAAGCTTTCTTT
TRBV7-3	TRBJ2-2	TRBD1	-	CASSVQTGGTGELFF	TGTGCCAGCAGCGTTCAGACAGGGGGCACCGGGGAGCTGTTTTTT
TRBV19	TRBJ2-3	-	-	CASRSGEASTDTQYF	TGTGCCAGTAGATCGGGGGAGGCTAGCACAGATACGCAGTATTTT
TRBV9	TRBJ2-3	-	-	CASSPVGAADTQYF	TGTGCCAGCAGCCCAGTGGGGGCGGCAGATACGCAGTATTTT
TRBV11-3	TRBJ1-2	TRBD1	-	CASSPRTGANYGYTF	TGTGCCAGCAGCCCCCGGACAGGGGCCAACTATGGCTACACCTTC
TRBV11-3	TRBJ2-1	-	many	CASSLERVDNEQFF	TGTGCCAGCAGCTTAGAGCGGGTAGACAATGAGCAGTTCTTC
TRBV5-1	TRBJ2-7	-	-	CASSLAAGGGPYEQYF	TGCGCCAGCAGCTTGGCGGCAGGGGGAGGACCCTACGAGCAGTACTTC
TRBV19	TRBJ2-5	-	once	CASSIERPAAQYF	TGTGCCAGTAGTATCGAAAGACCGGCGGCCCAGTACTTC
TRBV7-6	TRBJ2-1	TRBD1	-	CASSATTGGLNEQFF	TGTGCCAGCAGCGCGACGACAGGGGGCTTGAATGAGCAGTTCTTC
TRBV25-1	TRBJ2-2	TRBD1	-	CASSEADRVGTGELFF	TGTGCCAGCAGTGAAGCCGACAGGGTAGGGACCGGGGAGCTGTTTTTT
TRBV6-1	TRBJ2-7	-	-	CASSDRALSSYEQYF	TGTGCCAGCAGTGACAGGGCCCTGAGCTCCTACGAGCAGTACTTC
TRBV19	TRBJ2-1	-	-	CASSSGLQGGDEQFF	TGTGCCAGTAGTTCGGGACTCCAAGGGGGGGATGAGCAGTTCTTC
TRBV11-3	TRBJ2-3	-	-	CASSLDDTSTDTQYF	TGTGCCAGCAGCTTAGATGACACGAGCACAGATACGCAGTATTTT
TRBV30	TRBJ1-2	-	-	CAWTRDTYGYTF	TGTGCCTGGACCCGGGACACCTATGGCTACACCTTC
TRBV7-2	TRBJ2-7	TRBD1	-	CASSRQGQGFYEQYF	TGTGCCAGCAGCCGCCAGGGACAGGGTTTCTACGAGCAGTACTTC
TRBV7-8	TRBJ1-1	-	-	CASSLWDMGLGAEAFF	TGTGCCAGCAGCTTATGGGACATGGGCCTGGGTGCTGAAGCTTTCTTT
TRBV4-1	TRBJ1-1	-	-	CASSQGGFEAFF	TGCGCCAGCAGCCAAGGAGGGTTTGAAGCTTTCTTT
TRBV10-1	TRBJ2-7	TRBD2	-	CASSSGTSDAEQYF	TGCGCCAGCAGTTCCGGGACTAGCGACGCCGAGCAGTACTTC
TRBV9	TRBJ2-3	TRBD2	once	CASSVGNSGSTDTQYF	TGTGCCAGCAGCGTAGGAAATAGCGGGAGCACAGATACGCAGTATTTT
TRBV28	TRBJ1-2	-	-	CASRTGNSGYTF	TGTGCCAGCAGGACAGGAAACTCTGGCTACACCTTC
TRBV11-3	TRBJ1-2	-	-	CASSLAVRGYTF	TGTGCCAGCAGCTTAGCTGTGCGGGGCTACACCTTC
TRBV30	TRBJ1-3	-	-	CAWSVFSGQSSGNTIYF	TGTGCCTGGAGTGTTTTCTCTGGACAGAGCTCTGGAAACACCATATATTTT
TRBV10-3	TRBJ2-7	TRBD2	-	CAIREGGYEQYF	TGTGCCATTCGGGAGGGGGGGTACGAGCAGTACTTC
TRBV6-6	TRBJ1-5	-	-	CASSYGVSGLVQPQHF	TGTGCCAGCAGTTACGGGGTATCGGGATTAGTCCAGCCCCAGCATTTT
TRBV6-1	TRBJ2-7	TRBD1	-	CASSEEQGVSYEQYF	TGTGCCAGCAGTGAAGAACAGGGGGTCTCCTACGAGCAGTACTTC
TRBV4-3	TRBJ1-1	TRBD1	-	CASSQGDRGYGDTEAFF	TGCGCCAGCAGCCAAGGGGACAGGGGGTATGGGGACACTGAAGCTTTCTTT
TRBV27	TRBJ1-1	-	few	CASSSGTNTEAFF	TGTGCCAGCAGTTCAGGCACAAACACTGAAGCTTTCTTT
TRBV27	TRBJ2-5	TRBD1	-	CASSLAGGGETQYF	TGTGCCAGCAGTTTAGCAGGGGGCGGAGAGACCCAGTACTTC
TRBV7-9	TRBJ1-5	-	-	CASSPPGDGQPQHF	TGTGCCAGCAGCCCCCCGGGGGATGGTCAGCCCCAGCATTTT
TRBV29-1	TRBJ2-1	-	-	CSVARGAQGELFF	-
TRBV27	TRBJ2-3	-	-	CASSLLALQSDTQYF	TGTGCCAGCAGTTTATTAGCGCTCCAATCAGATACGCAGTATTTT
TRBV10-1	TRBJ1-1	TRBD1	-	CASSYGTADTEAFF	TGCGCCAGCAGTTACGGGACAGCCGACACTGAAGCTTTCTTT
TRBV7-9	TRBJ1-4	TRBD1	once	CASSYQGGPNEKLFF	TGTGCCAGCAGCTATCAGGGGGGACCAAACGAAAAACTGTTTTTT
TRBV9	TRBJ2-1	-	-	CASSDPLGEQFF	TGTGCCAGCAGCGATCCCCTAGGCGAGCAGTTCTTC